This passage covers 7 T cell receptor beta chains from one sample sequenced in a study of long-term antiretroviral therapy in people with HIV. The immunoSEQ assay was v3.0, run at survey level. Profiled with immunoSEQ multiplex PCR; TCRdb holds only in-frame clones, not every one. The sample consists of about 39,000 clones, around 83% of them appearing once. Sequenced here: unsorted PBMCs, sampled 3.1 years after starting antiretroviral therapy. These receptors were obtained from a woman in her fifties or sixties with HIV.

For the CDR3, the DNA is TGTGCCTGGACAGCAATTCCCGTGAACACTGAAGCTTTCTTT. Encoded protein: CAWTAIPVNTEAFF. The V and J genes are TRBV30 and TRBJ1-1; D gene unclear. CDR3 size: 14 residues. Trimming stripped 4 bases from V and 0 bases from J, with 12 bases between. CDR1 is GTSNPN and CDR2 is SVGIG in the germline V gene (reference sequence).

This rearrangement joins TRBV30 to TRBJ1-2, with a weak D call TRBD1 (6 bases). The length of the CDR3 is 13 residues. The germline CDR1 and CDR2 sequences are GTSNPN and SVGIG (reference sequence). Trimming cost V 8 bases and J 8 bases, with 21 bases left between them. The CDR3 sequence is CAHVRGTGSGYTF. As DNA, the CDR3 is TGTGCCCATGTGCGGGGTACAGGGAGCGGCTACACCTTC.

The chain has TRBV4-2 and TRBJ2-1, with 8 bases lining up with TRBD2. Losses at the gene ends were 3 bases for V and 8 bases for J; bases not matched to a gene: 3. The V gene's germline CDR1 is LGHNA and CDR2 YNFKEQ. There are 13 residues in the CDR3. The CDR3 DNA is TGTGCCAGCAGCCATCGGCGGGGGGATGAGCAGTTCTTC. It codes for CASSHRRGDEQFF.

V and J are TRBV14 and TRBJ1-3; D gene uncertain. Germline V gene lookup returns CDR1 SGHDN and CDR2 FVKESK. The ends were cut back, 0 bases at V and 4 bases at J, with 1 base in the middle. The CDR3 has 12 amino acids. As DNA, the CDR3 is TGTGCCAGCAGCCAAGAGGGAAACACCATATATTTT. It is translated as CASSQEGNTIYF.

This clone was picked up one time. The V and J genes are TRBV7-2 and TRBJ1-2; D remains ambiguous. CDR1 and CDR2 (germline): SGHTA, FQGNSA. The V end lost 1 base, the J end lost 6 bases, and 9 bases lay between the germline ends. This CDR3 is built from 13 residues. CDR3 region: CASSLDRANGYTF. CDR3 nucleotide sequence: TGTGCCAGCAGCTTAGATCGGGCTAATGGCTACACCTTC.

This rearrangement joins TRBV11-2 to TRBJ2-7; a possible D gene is TRBD2 (7 bases). The CDR3 runs to 15 residues. Trimming removed 5 bases at V and 3 bases at J, with 17 bases between. The germline V gene encodes CDR1 SGHAT and CDR2 FQNNGV. The CDR3 bases are TGTGCCAGCAGCGCTAGGGGAGGGGGGTTCTACGAGCAGTACTTC. Its protein is CASSARGGGFYEQYF.

The DNA of the CDR3 is TGCGCCAGCAGCTTTGGATACAGGGATGAAGCTTTCTTT. Amino acids: CASSFGYRDEAFF. The chain joins TRBV5-1 to TRBJ1-1; maybe TRBD1 (6 bases). This CDR3 has 13 amino acids. CDR1 and CDR2 (germline): SGHRS, YFSETQ. V was shortened by 2 bases and J by 7 bases, with 12 bases between the two germline ends.